These 18 T cell receptor beta chains share one sample of origin, sequenced in a study of cytomegalovirus exposure and HLA in healthy donors. The study ran its PCR with 60 Vbeta and 13 Jbeta primers. Method: immunoSEQ multiplex PCR; TCRdb's copy keeps in-frame clones and lacks some. Of about 72,000 clones listed, more than 75% are singletons. Sequencing input: PBMCs. All receptors derive from a man younger than 30 in good health and CMV-seronegative.

The chain joins TRBV25-1 to TRBJ1-6; D might be TRBD1 (5 bases). Per germline, CDR1 MGHDK and CDR2 SYGVNS. V was cut by 3 bases and J by 4 bases, with 7 bases left in between. The CDR3 has 14 amino acids. CDR3 protein: CASSDSGYNSPLHF. The CDR3 coding sequence is TGTGCCAGCAGTGATTCAGGGTATAATTCACCCCTCCACTTT.

The chain uses TRBV5-8 and TRBJ1-5, with D possibly being TRBD1 (6 bases). Trimming removed 5 bases from V and 3 bases from J, with 15 bases in between. The CDR3 runs 15 residues. Germline assignment: CDR1 SGHTS and CDR2 YDEGEE. The CDR3 DNA sequence: TGTGCCAGCAGGAGGAACAGGGTTTACAATCAGCCCCAGCATTTT. It is translated as CASRRNRVYNQPQHF. Full variable domain (remainder filled in from reference TRBV5-8 and TRBJ1-5): EAGVTQSPTHLIKTRGQQATLRCSPISGHTSVYWYQQALGLGLQFLLWYDEGEERNRGNFPPRFSGRQFPNYSSELNVNALELEDSALYLCASRRNRVYNQPQHFGDGTRLSIL.

The chain recombines TRBV7-2 with TRBJ1-2; 7 nucleotides align to TRBD1. V lost 3 bases to trimming and J lost 6 bases; unmatched junction nucleotides: 10. The length of the CDR3 is 15 residues. Germline CDR1 reads SGHTA; CDR2 reads FQGNSA. The CDR3, as DNA: TGTGCCAGCAGCTTTAAAGACAGGGCTATGGATGGCTACACCTTC. Its translation: CASSFKDRAMDGYTF.

The chain employs TRBV5-1 and TRBJ2-1, with 12 positions matching TRBD1. Looked up from germline, CDR1 is SGHRS and CDR2 is YFSETQ. J lost 5 bases, V lost 4 bases, and 4 bases had no gene match. The CDR3 spans 15 residues. The CDR3 protein is CASSQGQGANNEQFF. The CDR3 DNA reads TGCGCCAGCAGCCAGGGACAGGGGGCCAACAATGAGCAGTTCTTC.

The genes are TRBV9 and TRBJ2-2; D possibly corresponds to TRBD1 (5 bases). The CDR3 is 18 residues long. Germline V gene lookup returns CDR1 SGDLS and CDR2 YYNGEE. V was shortened by 4 bases and J by 1 base, with 20 bases between the two germline ends. CDR3 in DNA: TGTGCCAGCAGCATCCGACAGAGACAAAACAAGAACACCGGGGAGCTGTTTTTT. It codes for CASSIRQRQNKNTGELFF.

The chain couples TRBV7-2 to TRBJ1-1, with 9 bases fitting TRBD1. Germline V gene sequence: CDR1 SGHTA, CDR2 FQGNSA. The V and J ends lost 5 bases and 6 bases, in that order; junction bases with no gene match: 7. This CDR3 has 14 residues. The CDR3 region is CASSRDRVNAEAFF. CDR3 nucleotide sequence: TGTGCCAGCAGCCGGGACAGGGTTAACGCTGAAGCTTTCTTT.

The V gene is TRBV29-1, the J gene TRBJ2-5, with D possibly TRBD2 on 6 matching bases. CDR3 length: 13 amino acids. Trimming stripped 4 bases from V and 1 base from J, with 10 bases between. CDR1 is SQVTM, CDR2 ANQGSEA, per germline. The CDR3 DNA is TGCAGCGTTGGGGGGGAGCCCCAAGAGACCCAGTACTTC. This gives the protein CSVGGEPQETQYF.

The rearrangement links TRBV9 to TRBJ2-5; no firm D call. The CDR3 runs 13 residues. V shed 0 bases and J shed 11 bases, with 14 bases lying between them. CDR1 is SGDLS and CDR2 is YYNGEE in the germline V gene. The chain's CDR3 is CASSVALDSVQYF. For the CDR3, the DNA is TGTGCCAGCAGCGTAGCTCTAGACTCGGTACAGTACTTC.

The chain recombines TRBV19 with TRBJ1-5; perhaps TRBD1 as D (5 bases). The CDR3 is made up of 16 amino acids. CDR1 and CDR2 (germline): LNHDA, SQIVND (reference sequence). The V and J ends lost 5 bases and 0 bases respectively, with 14 bases between them. CDR3 loop: CASSPTWGSSNQPQHF. The CDR3 nucleotides are TGTGCCAGTAGTCCAACGTGGGGCAGTAGCAATCAGCCCCAGCATTTT. Variable domain in full (rest from reference TRBV19 and TRBJ1-5): DGGITQSPKYLFRKEGQNVTLSCEQNLNHDAMYWYRQDPGQGLRLIYYSQIVNDFQKGDIAEGYSVSREKKESFPLTVTSAQKNPTAFYLCASSPTWGSSNQPQHFGDGTRLSIL.

The count of this clone is one. The chain uses TRBV2 and TRBJ2-1; 7 positions agree with TRBD1. Trimming cost V 2 bases and J 8 bases; bases outside gene matches: 9. Germline values: CDR1 SNHLY, CDR2 FYNNEI. The CDR3 covers 15 residues. CDR3: CASSELSPQGYEQFF. CDR3 nucleotides: TGTGCCAGCAGTGAATTGTCGCCACAGGGGTATGAGCAGTTCTTC.

This clone occurred once. The rearrangement links TRBV7-6 to TRBJ1-1; weak D call: TRBD1 (5 bases). The V gene lost 0 bases and the J gene lost 1 base, with 12 bases spanning the gap. CDR1 is SGHVS, CDR2 FNYEAQ, per germline. This CDR3 comprises 16 residues. CDR3 loop: CASSLARGDQNTEAFF. The CDR3 region has the DNA TGTGCCAGCAGCTTAGCAAGGGGCGACCAGAACACTGAAGCTTTCTTT.

The chain couples TRBV29-1 to TRBJ2-7, with 7 bases aligning to TRBD1. The CDR3 is 11 amino acids. Per germline, CDR1 SQVTM and CDR2 ANQGSEA. V lost 6 bases and J lost 3; bases outside the gene matches: 2. The CDR3, as DNA: TGCAGCGTAGGGACAGTCTACGAGCAGTACTTC. Its translation is CSVGTVYEQYF.

The chain recombines TRBV5-6 with TRBJ2-1; 7 bases match TRBD1. Germline V lookup: CDR1 SGHDT, CDR2 YYEEEE. This CDR3 spans 17 amino acids. The junction had 10 bases not matched to a gene; V was cut back by 4 bases and J by 0 bases. The CDR3 DNA follows: TGTGCCAGCAGCAGCCCGCAGGACAGGAGCTCCTACAATGAGCAGTTCTTC. This codes for CASSSPQDRSSYNEQFF.

The rearrangement links TRBV4-1 to TRBJ2-7; D is possibly TRBD2 (6 bases). The CDR3 extends over 14 amino acids. Germline V gene data show CDR1 as MGHRA and CDR2 as YSYEKL. V gave up 1 base and J gave up 2 bases, with 9 bases separating them. The CDR3 coding sequence is TGCGCCAGCAGCCAAGTGGGGGGAGCCTACGAGCAGTACTTC. Its protein product is CASSQVGGAYEQYF.

As concerns this clone: An end of the junction does not agree with germline; a read error may underlie this. The genes are TRBV7-9 and TRBJ1-2, with 7 bases matching TRBD1. The CDR3 loop spans 15 amino acids. Germline-derived CDR1 and CDR2 are SEHNR and FQNEAQ (reference sequence). CDR3 coding DNA: TGTTCCAGCACCCCAAAAGGGGGCGCGGACTATGGCTACACCTTC. It translates to CSSTPKGGADYGYTF.

This clone was picked up a small number of times. This rearrangement joins TRBV21-1 to TRBJ2-7; TRBD2, the table's D call, lacks a check against the DNA. TRBV21-1 constitutes a pseudogene. The CDR3 has 19 amino acids. CDR3 amino acids: CASTLKWGSAGQSSYEQYF. The CDR3 nucleotides are TGTGCCAGCACCCTAAAATGGGGATCAGCGGGGCAAAGCTCCTACGAGCAGTACTTC.

The CDR3, as DNA: TGTGCCAGCAGCTTCTCGGGGGGCCGCACTGAAGCTTTCTTT. Residues: CASSFSGGRTEAFF. V and J are TRBV5-4 and TRBJ1-1; D might be TRBD1 (6 bases). Germline V gene sequence: CDR1 SGHNT, CDR2 YYREEE (reference sequence). Trimming pared 2 bases from V and 4 bases from J, leaving 12 bases between. The length of the CDR3 is 14 residues.

The chain has TRBV18 and TRBJ2-7; D is undetermined. The CDR3 has 15 residues. The ends were cut back, 3 bases at V and 0 bases at J, with 12 bases in the middle. CDR1 and CDR2 (germline): KGHSH, LQKENI. Here the CDR3 DNA reads TGTGCCAGCTCACCCGCTGTAATCAGCTCCTACGAGCAGTACTTC. It is translated as CASSPAVISSYEQYF.